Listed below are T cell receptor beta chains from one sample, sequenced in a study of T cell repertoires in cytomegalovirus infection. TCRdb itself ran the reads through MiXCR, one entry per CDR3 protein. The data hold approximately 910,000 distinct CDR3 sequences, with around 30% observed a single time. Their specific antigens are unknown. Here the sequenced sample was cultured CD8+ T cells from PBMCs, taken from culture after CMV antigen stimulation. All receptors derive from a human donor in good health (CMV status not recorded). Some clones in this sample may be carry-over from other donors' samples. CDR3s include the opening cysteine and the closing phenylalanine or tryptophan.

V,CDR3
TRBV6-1,CASSEGGWVNQPQHF
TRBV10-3,CAISESGLIHTEAFF
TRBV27,CASSRSGGGEFF
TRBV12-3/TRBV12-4,CASRKSGFSYNEQFF
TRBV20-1,CSASGVQGLRVGSTQPQHF
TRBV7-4,CASSSDRPAHNEQFF
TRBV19,CASSISRDRNQPQHF
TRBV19,CASSMDSLNTEAFF
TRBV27,CASSLPGTGTYEQYF
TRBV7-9,CASSLAGSEYNEQFF
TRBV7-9,CASSPRTSGTRGETQYF
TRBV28,CASSSPRLPIDWNTEAFF
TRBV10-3,CATQDPGTSDYEQYF
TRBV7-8,CASSLRGDITYEQYF
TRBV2,CASSESDTMELFF
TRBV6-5,CASRPRTGSTEAFF
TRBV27,CASSRDKNTEAFF
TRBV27,CASSGGFSAFF
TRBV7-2,CASSLGTELPNTGELFF
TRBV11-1,CASSLNSGGRNTQYF
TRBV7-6,CASSLGHRSSYNEQFF
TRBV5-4,CASSRSGDTDTQYF
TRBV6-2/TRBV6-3,CASSYRGGFYNEQFF
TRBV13,CASSSRQGSYEQYF
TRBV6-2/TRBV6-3,CASRQEDGISYGYTF
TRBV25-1,CASSEYFVGDRREAFF
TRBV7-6,CASSLIPGLQNEQYF
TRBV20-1,CSARDLQNPQETQYF
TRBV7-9,CASTWGDEQFF
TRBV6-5,CASSYRPEGDTEAFF
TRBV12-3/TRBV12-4,CASSFGGDRGKVDAFF
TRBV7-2,CASSPTGQVNTEAFF
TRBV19,CASSPQGGNTEAFF
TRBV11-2,CASSPWSTPRNNSPLHF
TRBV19,CASSITWAGGNNEQFF
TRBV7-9,CASSTGQTGNTIYF
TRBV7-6,CASSLKGPPLETQYF
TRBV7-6,CASSLRTGAWETQYF
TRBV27,CASSFGGTNSNQPQHF
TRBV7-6,CASRGRTPNTGELFF
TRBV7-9,CASSLGEDRVQETQYF
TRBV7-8,CASSSAPGQIYGYTF
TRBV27,CASKLLLVGELFF
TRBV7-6,CASGQGMHTEAFF
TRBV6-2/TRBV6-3,CASQHWGAGQPQHF
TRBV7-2,CASSPRHLSNQPQHF
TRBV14,CASSLRSGTGREQYF
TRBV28,CASSLGTSVLTDTQYF
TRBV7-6,CASSWDEGRLSYNEQFF
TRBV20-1,CSASESTDTQYF
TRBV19,CASATGSNQPQHF
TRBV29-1,CSVEAGQGLETQYF
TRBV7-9,CASSPGINQPQHF
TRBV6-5,CASRKGGALNEQFF
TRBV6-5,CATSRANTGELFF
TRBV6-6,CASSYIVAGGSTDTQYF